This record concerns one TCR beta chain sequence. This specimen belongs to a study of blood T cell repertoires in COVID-19. Study in general: Acute-phase and convalescent COVID-19 samples originated in the United States, Italy and Spain. PBMCs, B-cell-depleted T cells, or T cells were the source of the cDNA or gDNA that made up the material.

In the source study's methods: Amplification of reference gene primers was used by the study to estimate nucleated cell counts. Repertoires were generated with immunoSEQ multiplex PCR, while TCRdb's copy carries only in-frame clones and drops some. V and J calls and clone size are given by that table; D and trimming were obtained from the DNA. The table includes a few hundred thousand clones, under 90% detected once. From germline, CDR1 is MNHEY and CDR2 SVGAGI. Unmatched junction bases numbered 5, after V lost 11 bases and J lost 6 bases. This CDR3 comprises 11 residues. The TCR originated in a woman aged 18-35 years with acute or convalescent COVID-19. Specimen: peripheral blood. The gene calls are TRBV6-5 and TRBJ2-7; 9 nucleotides match TRBD1. CDR3 nucleotides: TGTGCCCGGGACAGGGATGGCGAGCAGTACTTC. Protein product: CARDRDGEQYF.